This TCR beta chain was sequenced during a study of T cells in Graves' hyperthyroidism and ophthalmopathy. What was amplified from RNA transcripts were TCR beta CDR3 regions. First-round RT-PCR with HTBI primers amplified the TCR CDR3 region. TCRdb redid the calling of the multiplex PCR reads with MiXCR, one entry per CDR3 protein. The sample records 800,000 or so distinct CDR3 sequences, roughly 37% being singletons. Study-wide findings and caveats: Before onset, by a median of approximately 5.9 months, the model predicted ophthalmopathy.

This clonotype was seen at least ten times. The antigen remains undetermined. Graves' hyperthyroidism was deemed stable absent ophthalmopathy progression within 18 months. Germline V gene sequence: CDR1 SGHTA, CDR2 FQGNSA. CDR3 length: 14 residues. V lost 5 bases to trimming and J lost 7 bases; unmatched junction nucleotides: 10. V gene TRBV7-2 combines with J gene TRBJ1-2, with TRBD1 matching 7 bases. The receptor's source is a young man with Graves' hyperthyroidism. The sequenced material came from blood. The CDR3 reads CASSRYRGGLGYTF. The CDR3 DNA follows: TGTGCCAGCAGCCGTTACAGGGGCGGACTTGGCTACACCTTC.